This T cell receptor beta chain was found in a study of blood T cell repertoires in COVID-19. Donors of Cohort 3 who recovered were those that had two negative PCRs, clearance, or symptom resolution. Original processing notes: For nucleated cells, counts were estimated from reference gene primer amplification. Clones were read by immunoSEQ multiplex PCR, and TCRdb kept only the in-frame ones, dropping some. That table is the source of V, J and clone size, and D and trimming were worked out from the DNA. The repertoire holds roughly 150,000 clones, with around 84% as singletons. The CDR3 totals 15 residues. Germline V gene sequence: CDR1 LGHDT, CDR2 YNNKEL (reference sequence). The V end was cut by 3 bases, the J end by 3 bases, with 12 bases between.

The specimen sequenced was PBMCs or T cells enriched from blood (not recorded which). The clonotype originates from a woman in her forties or fifties who had recovered from COVID-19. V and J are TRBV3-1 (or the pseudogene TRBV3-2) and TRBJ1-3; a possible D gene is TRBD1 (6 bases). The CDR3: CASSQDSEFGNTIYF. The CDR3 DNA follows: TGTGCCAGCAGCCAGGACAGTGAGTTTGGAAACACCATATATTTT.